The 13 T cell receptor beta chains given below trace back to one sample, sequenced in a study of CD8 T cells in ankylosing spondylitis. TCRdb redid the calling of the 5' RACE reads with MiXCR, one entry per CDR3 protein. This sample yields around 7,000 distinct CDR3 sequences, of which approximately 3% are seen a single time; around two fifths belongs to the top ten. Source material: blood, either unsorted or a sorted T cell fraction (not recorded which). The receptors stem from a female donor with ankylosing spondylitis or in good health (not recorded which).

This clonotype occurred many times. The rearrangement uses TRBV9 and TRBJ2-7; 7 nucleotides agree with TRBD1. CDR1 and CDR2 (germline): SGDLS, YYNGEE. This CDR3 region has 14 residues. The J segment lost 3 bases and the V segment lost 4 bases, leaving 7 bases of the junction unmatched. The CDR3 reads CASSTHRGGYEQYF. The CDR3 region has the DNA TGTGCCAGCAGCACGCACAGGGGTGGCTACGAGCAGTACTTC.

This clonotype is medium-sized by share. This chain connects TRBV9 to TRBJ1-4; the match to TRBD1 covers 8 bases. Losses at the gene ends were 3 bases for V and 3 bases for J; bases not matched to a gene: 4. This CDR3 comprises 15 residues. The germline V gene encodes CDR1 SGDLS and CDR2 YYNGEE. CDR3 DNA sequence: TGTGCCAGCAGCGAGGGACAGGCACCTAATGAAAAACTGTTTTTT. This translates into CASSEGQAPNEKLFF.

In its sample, this clonotype was seen many times. The gene calls are TRBV9 and TRBJ2-1; either TRBD1 or TRBD2 may supply D (5 bases each). V was cut by 3 bases and J by 8 bases, with 12 bases left in between. Germline CDR1 reads SGDLS; CDR2 reads YYNGEE. The CDR3 has 13 amino acids. The CDR3 DNA reads TGTGCCAGCAGCGATAGTAGGGGAGATGAGCAGTTCTTC. Residues: CASSDSRGDEQFF.

This clonotype is labeled medium-sized. The V and J genes are TRBV9 and TRBJ1-1; D not resolved. The ends were cut back, 5 bases at V and 2 bases at J, with 10 bases in the middle. The CDR3 loop spans 13 amino acids. Germline CDR1 and CDR2: SGDLS and YYNGEE. The CDR3 reads CASSPGPNTEAFF. CDR3 nucleotides: TGTGCCAGCAGTCCCGGCCCAAACACTGAAGCTTTCTTT.

This clonotype is judged medium-sized. V is TRBV9 and J is TRBJ1-2; D might be TRBD1 (5 bases). The CDR3 has 16 residues. Germline V gene sequence: CDR1 SGDLS, CDR2 YYNGEE. Trimming removed 3 bases at V and 0 bases at J, with 15 bases between. This CDR3 reads CASSAVRDVTNYGYTF. The CDR3 DNA is TGTGCCAGCAGCGCAGTACGGGACGTAACTAACTATGGCTACACCTTC.

This clonotype showed up many times. The rearrangement joins TRBV9 to TRBJ1-2; D possibly corresponds to TRBD1 (6 bases). Per germline, CDR1 SGDLS and CDR2 YYNGEE. Trimming removed 3 bases at V and 7 bases at J, with 16 bases between. The CDR3 is made up of 14 amino acids. Written as DNA, the CDR3 is TGTGCCAGCAGCGAGGGGGTGGTGTGGACTGGCTACACCTTC. Translating gives CASSEGVVWTGYTF. Variable domain in full (rest from reference TRBV9 and TRBJ1-2): DSGVTQTPKHLITATGQRVTLRCSPRSGDLSVYWYQQSLDQGLQFLIQYYNGEERAKGNILERFSAQQFPDLHSELNLSSLELGDSALYFCASSEGVVWTGYTFGSGTRLTVV.

This clonotype was counted many times. V usage is TRBV9 and J usage is TRBJ2-7; 7 nucleotides line up with TRBD2. Per the germline V gene, CDR1 is SGDLS and CDR2 is YYNGEE. V was pared by 0 bases and J by 3 bases, with 6 bases of the junction left unmatched. This CDR3 contains 15 residues. CDR3 region: CASSVGGEGSYEQYF. In DNA form, the CDR3 reads TGTGCCAGCAGCGTAGGGGGGGAGGGGAGCTACGAGCAGTACTTC.

Ten or more counts support this clonotype. The chain combines TRBV9 with TRBJ2-3; 8 bases line up with TRBD2. Germline V gene data show CDR1 as SGDLS and CDR2 as YYNGEE. The junction had 9 bases not matched to a gene; V was cut back by 0 bases and J by 0 bases. CDR3 size: 18 residues. As DNA, the CDR3 is TGTGCCAGCAGCGTAGGCGGCGGGGGGACTGTGAGCACAGATACGCAGTATTTT. Its protein is CASSVGGGGTVSTDTQYF.

This clonotype was seen at least ten times. V and J are TRBV9 and TRBJ1-2; D call uncertain. Germline loops: CDR1 SGDLS, CDR2 YYNGEE. The CDR3 spans 13 residues. V lost 0 bases and J lost 6, with 9 bases in between. The DNA of the CDR3 is TGTGCCAGCAGCGTAGGCGGGAGGGATGGCTACACCTTC. Its translation is CASSVGGRDGYTF.

This clonotype has at least ten counts. V gene TRBV9 combines with J gene TRBJ2-1; 12 bases align to TRBD2. Germline CDR1 and CDR2: SGDLS and YYNGEE. With V trimmed by 10 bases and J by 7 bases, 9 bases remained unmatched. The CDR3 runs 14 residues. The CDR3 loop reads CASHPSGGANEQFF. CDR3 DNA sequence: TGTGCCTCCCATCCTAGCGGGGGGGCTAATGAGCAGTTCTTC.

This clonotype was observed at least ten times. CDR3 sequence reads: CASSVAGEETQYF. DNA for the CDR3: TGTGCCAGCAGCGTAGCCGGGGAGGAGACCCAGTACTTC. This sequence joins TRBV9 and TRBJ2-5; perhaps TRBD2 as D (5 bases). The CDR3 loop spans 13 amino acids. Germline values: CDR1 SGDLS, CDR2 YYNGEE. The germline V and J ends were trimmed by 0 bases and 5 bases, with 8 bases remaining between them.

This clonotype was observed at least ten times. This sequence joins TRBV9 and TRBJ2-1; the D gene is possibly TRBD1 (5 bases). The V end was cut by 0 bases, the J end by 5 bases, with 12 bases between. Germline CDR1 SGDLS, CDR2 YYNGEE. The CDR3 is made up of 15 amino acids. CDR3 region: CASSVGAAQDNEQFF. The CDR3 DNA reads as TGTGCCAGCAGCGTAGGGGCCGCACAGGACAATGAGCAGTTCTTC.

This clonotype counts as medium-sized (0.01 to 0.1%). The rearrangement joins TRBV9 to TRBJ1-2; 8 positions agree with TRBD1. The germline gives CDR1 SGDLS, CDR2 YYNGEE. V trimming: 0 bases; J trimming: 4 bases; junction bases outside the gene matches: 8. The CDR3 covers 16 residues. CDR3 sequence (DNA): TGTGCCAGCAGCGTAGCTTCAGACGGACAGGGCTATGGCTACACCTTC. This sequence encodes CASSVASDGQGYGYTF.